The clone carrying this TCR beta chain has just a few counts. This record comes from a study of memory CD4+ T cells and cytomegalovirus serostatus. The wider study: Donors were healthy Belgian adults, several CMV seropositive and about 24 seronegative.

Germline V gene lookup returns CDR1 LGHNA and CDR2 YNFKEQ. V lost 2 bases and J lost 3, with 10 bases in between. The CDR3 runs to 14 residues. The sort gate was single viable CD3+CD4+CD8-CD45RO+ cells for memory CD4+ T cells. The authors' processing: After removing out-of-frame reads, over 2 million distinct TCRbeta sequences remained. The method was immunoSEQ multiplex PCR; TCRdb's version includes in-frame clones alone and lacks a portion of them. The V and J calls and the clone size are those of that table, but D and trimming were determined from the DNA. The sample consists of tens of thousands of clones, around 76% of them appearing once.

The chain employs TRBV4-2 and TRBJ1-2, with D unclear. This TCR derives from an adult in good health and CMV-seronegative. Some clones in this sample may be carry-over from other donors' samples. The sequenced sample consisted of memory CD4+ T cells from blood. This CDR3 reads CASSQSSGDYGYTF. CDR3 in DNA: TGTGCCAGCAGCCAAAGCTCCGGAGACTATGGCTACACCTTC.